This TCR beta chain comes out of a study of T cell responses to AZD1222 COVID-19 vaccine. This clone came up once. The V gene's germline CDR1 is SGHTA and CDR2 FQGNSA. The CDR3 covers 13 residues. Deletions cut 3 bases from V and 1 base from J, with 6 bases between. The repertoire was sequenced with immunoSEQ multiplex PCR; TCRdb's copy has only in-frame clones and lacks some. The repertoire includes about 200,000 clones, around nine tenths of them detected once, and about 3.5% sits in the top ten. This clonotype originated in an adult who received the MenACWY meningococcal vaccine as a control. The source material was peripheral blood, sampled 28 days after the second dose of the MenACWY control vaccine. V gene TRBV7-2 combines with J gene TRBJ1-1, with no clear D. The CDR3 bases are TGTGCCAGCAGCTTCGGTGGGAACACTGAAGCTTTCTTT. Amino acid sequence: CASSFGGNTEAFF.